The next 19 T cell receptor beta chains were all read from a single sample in a study of OX40 agonist ivuxolimab in advanced cancers. Generated by immunoSEQ multiplex PCR, the TCRdb table keeps only in-frame clones and is missing some. The sample records fewer than 95,000 clones, around 84% being singletons. Specimen: CD4+ or CD8+ T cells sorted from blood, collected in a trial of the OX40 agonist ivuxolimab. The source of these receptors is an adult with an advanced solid tumor such as melanoma, head and neck, liver or kidney cancer.

V and J are TRBV29-1 and TRBJ1-1; D not resolved. The V gene's germline CDR1 is SQVTM and CDR2 ANQGSEA. The CDR3 runs to 13 residues. V was pared by 3 bases and J by 1 base, with 9 bases between. This CDR3 reads CSVDLHGNTEAFF. The CDR3 DNA reads TGCAGCGTTGACCTCCACGGGAACACTGAAGCTTTCTTT.

The chain uses TRBV4-3 and TRBJ1-3, with 7 bases lining up with TRBD1. The V gene end was trimmed by 0 bases and the J gene end by 8 bases; junction bases not matched to a gene: 7. Germline loops: CDR1 LGHNA, CDR2 YSLEER. The CDR3 is 15 amino acids. CDR3 bases: TGCGCCAGCAGCCAAGAACAGGGGATAGGACACACCATATATTTT. Protein sequence: CASSQEQGIGHTIYF.

The CDR3 sequence is CASSRIQGAGSPLHF. The CDR3 nucleotides are TGTGCCAGCAGTCGAATACAGGGTGCGGGGTCACCCCTCCACTTT. The rearrangement joins TRBV6-6 to TRBJ1-6; possible D gene TRBD1, 6 bases. The CDR3 loop spans 15 amino acids. With 5 bases removed from V and 10 bases from J, the gap between germline ends came to 18 bases. CDR1 and CDR2 (germline): MNHNY, SVGAGI (reference sequence).

V gene TRBV5-6 combines with J gene TRBJ1-1; D might be TRBD1 (6 bases). Per germline, CDR1 SGHDT and CDR2 YYEEEE. Trimming removed 2 bases at V and 4 bases at J, with 15 bases between. The CDR3 consists of 15 residues. CDR3 in amino acids: CASSFQGTTVTEAFF. CDR3 coding DNA: TGTGCCAGCAGCTTTCAGGGGACTACGGTCACTGAAGCTTTCTTT.

The rearrangement links TRBV28 to TRBJ2-7; no clear D. The V end lost 5 bases, the J end lost 6 bases, and 11 bases lay between the germline ends. Germline values: CDR1 MDHEN, CDR2 SYDVKM. CDR3 length: 12 amino acids. The CDR3 sequence is CASSNSVGEQYV. In DNA form, the CDR3 reads TGTGCCAGCAGTAACAGCGTTGGCGAGCAGTACGTC.

The chain couples TRBV28 to TRBJ2-5, with 11 bases identical to TRBD2. The V segment lost 3 bases and the J segment 3 bases; nucleotides outside the gene matches: 3. The CDR3 is made up of 15 amino acids. Germline lookup yields CDR1 MDHEN and CDR2 SYDVKM. CDR3 region: CASSFTSGGEETQYF. The DNA for the CDR3 is TGTGCCAGCAGTTTCACTAGCGGGGGTGAAGAGACCCAGTACTTC.

Only a few counts were recorded for this clone. The chain couples TRBV9 to TRBJ1-6; a possible D gene is TRBD1 (5 bases). Trimming took off 3 bases at V and 7 bases at J, with 11 bases between the two ends. CDR3 length: 14 amino acids. Germline-derived CDR1 and CDR2 are SGDLS and YYNGEE. CDR3 sequence reads: CASSAGAGNSPLHF. The CDR3 DNA sequence: TGTGCCAGCAGCGCTGGGGCTGGGAATTCACCCCTCCACTTT.

The gene calls are TRBV6-5 and TRBJ2-2, with TRBD2 identical over 8 bases. The CDR3 consists of 16 residues. Germline V lookup: CDR1 MNHEY, CDR2 SVGAGI. V trimming: 2 bases; J trimming: 4 bases; junction bases outside the gene matches: 6. For the CDR3, the DNA is TGTGCCAGCAGTTACCCCGGCCTAGCGGGCACCGGGGAGCTGTTTTTT. Translation: CASSYPGLAGTGELFF.

This clone occurred a few times. The J gene is TRBJ1-5, the V gene TRBV27; D gene uncertain. Trimming took off 10 bases at V and 3 bases at J, with 13 bases between the two ends. The CDR3 runs to 13 residues. In germline, CDR1 is MNHEY, CDR2 SMNVEV (reference sequence). The CDR3 DNA reads as TGTGCCACCGAAGGGCAGTACAATCAGCCCCAGCATTTT. It is translated as CATEGQYNQPQHF.

The chain couples TRBV18 to TRBJ2-2; D remains unclear. This CDR3 has 14 residues. Between the trimmed V and J ends, which lost 3 bases and 1 base, there was a span of 6 bases. The germline CDR1 and CDR2 sequences are KGHSH and LQKENI. The CDR3 region has the DNA TGTGCCAGCTCACCCACGAAGAACACCGGGGAGCTGTTTTTT. The encoded protein is CASSPTKNTGELFF.

The chain joins TRBV9 to TRBJ2-2; TRBD1 matches at 11 bases. The germline gives CDR1 SGDLS, CDR2 YYNGEE. This CDR3 is built from 16 residues. The trim removed 0 bases at V and 5 bases at J, leaving 3 bases unmatched. The CDR3 DNA reads as TGTGCCAGCAGCGTAGGCGGGACAGGGGGGACCGGGGAGCTGTTTTTT. Translated: CASSVGGTGGTGELFF.

The chain recombines TRBV7-2 with TRBJ1-1; 7 bases agree with TRBD1. Trimming removed 5 bases from V and 0 bases from J; junction bases left unmatched: 3. The germline V gene encodes CDR1 SGHTA and CDR2 FQGNSA. The CDR3 is made up of 14 amino acids. CDR3: CASSTGQMNTEAFF. DNA for the CDR3: TGTGCCAGCAGCACGGGACAGATGAACACTGAAGCTTTCTTT. The variable domain in full, with the rest retrieved from reference TRBV7-2 and TRBJ1-1, is GAGVSQSPSNKVTEKGKDVELRCDPISGHTALYWYRQSLGQGLEFLIYFQGNSAPDKSGLPSDRFSAERTGGSVSTLTIQRTQQEDSAVYLCASSTGQMNTEAFFGQGTRLTVV.

The rearrangement uses TRBV5-5 and TRBJ2-7; 8 bases map to TRBD1. The CDR3 runs to 15 residues. V gave up 5 bases and J gave up 3 bases; unmatched junction bases: 10. Germline V gene lookup returns CDR1 SGHKS and CDR2 YYEKEE (reference sequence). CDR3 residues: CASSIHRGAIYEQYF. CDR3 in DNA: TGTGCCAGCAGTATTCACAGGGGGGCGATCTACGAGCAGTACTTC.

The chain carries TRBV28 and TRBJ1-4; D remains unclear. This CDR3 comprises 15 residues. CDR1 MDHEN and CDR2 SYDVKM come from the germline V gene. The V gene lost 3 bases and the J gene lost 12 bases, with 20 bases spanning the gap. This CDR3 is CASSFFGPNDSELFF. In nucleotides, the CDR3 is TGTGCCAGCAGTTTTTTTGGTCCAAACGACTCCGAACTGTTTTTT.

This clone is a singleton in its sample. The J gene is TRBJ2-5, the V gene TRBV7-2; no firm D call. In germline, CDR1 is SGHTA, CDR2 FQGNSA. Trimming stripped 4 bases from V and 1 base from J, with 13 bases between. This CDR3 has 15 amino acids. The DNA for the CDR3 is TGTGCCAGCAGCTACCGGCGCCAGGCCCAAGAGACCCAGTACTTC. Translating gives CASSYRRQAQETQYF.

The CDR3 DNA follows: TGTGCCAGTAGTTCTCCTCACAACAGGGGGCCTGGAGATACGCAGTATTTT. This gives the protein CASSSPHNRGPGDTQYF. J is TRBJ2-3 and V is TRBV19; 9 positions agree with TRBD1. Germline trimming cut 5 bases from V and 5 bases from J; bases unmatched to any gene: 14. This CDR3 comprises 17 residues. Germline V gives CDR1 LNHDA, CDR2 SQIVND (reference sequence).

J is TRBJ2-1 and V is TRBV7-8; 11 bases align to TRBD2. J was trimmed by 0 bases and V by 5 bases; bases with no gene match: 12. Germline loops: CDR1 SGHVS, CDR2 FQNEAQ. This CDR3 region has 19 residues. The CDR3 bases are TGTGCCAGCAGCACTACAGGGACTAGCGGCCTGAGCTCCTACAATGAGCAGTTCTTC. As protein: CASSTTGTSGLSSYNEQFF.

This clone was detected once. This chain joins TRBV19 and TRBJ1-1; D is undetermined. CDR1 and CDR2 from the germline V gene are LNHDA and SQIVND (reference sequence). V was pared by 5 bases and J by 0 bases, with 13 bases between. CDR3 length equals 15 residues. CDR3 bases: TGTGCCAGTAGTCACCTCTACCTCATGAACACTGAAGCTTTCTTT. This codes for CASSHLYLMNTEAFF.

The genes are TRBV7-2 and TRBJ2-6, with TRBD1 matching over 8 bases. This CDR3 region has 16 residues. With 5 bases clipped from V and 0 bases from J, the junction kept 3 bases outside the gene matches. CDR1 and CDR2 from the germline V gene are SGHTA and FQGNSA. The CDR3 nucleotides read TGTGCCAGCAGCGGACAGGGCAACTCTGGGGCCAACGTCCTGACTTTC. It specifies CASSGQGNSGANVLTF.